The sequence of this T cell receptor (beta chain) was determined in a study of beta chain features in type 1 diabetes (dated by TCRdb to the late 2010s). In terms of the full investigation: Mean age, gender distribution, total cell number and subset yield were not different between patients and healthy donors. A total of 85 million to 140 million sorted cells were examined across all samples, and a strong correlation was observed between cell number per subset and RNA yield. In the study, recently diagnosed type 1 diabetes patients and matched healthy donors were compared on the TCRB repertoires of their sorted circulating CD4+ T cell subsets. Naive and central memory subsets were obtained from all 30 or so donors, but regulatory and stem cell-like memory subsets were isolated from only 8 patients and about 8 healthy donors. Overall results and qualifications from the work: Shorter templates might have been favored by PCR, but patient and control samples were amplified and corrected together, so both groups would have been affected equally by any skew. Type 1 diabetes patients showed a moderate but significant shortening of TCRB CDR3 length in all four CD4+ subsets. Because small numbers of individuals were included in the HLA sub-analyses, any influence of HLA type on TCRB rearrangement was left unresolved. Because cDNA was sequenced instead of genomic DNA, highly expressing activated cells could be over-represented, though the groups showed no difference in activation or CD3 levels. Patients with type 1 diabetes made fewer insertions and deleted more nucleotides at VDJ recombination sites, implying thymic rearrangement abnormalities. The naive, central memory and regulatory TCRB repertoires appeared to resemble one another more closely among patients than among healthy donors.

Each donor gave one peripheral blood draw, averaging roughly 0.11 L, which was collected into heparinised tubes. A BD FACSAria II was used to sort naive, central memory, regulatory and stem cell-like memory CD4+ T cells with a panel that included CD45RO, CCR7, CD25, CD127, CD95 and CD27. A purity above 95% was achieved for all sorted populations. PBMCs were separated immediately by Lymphoprep density gradient centrifugation and were stained directly, without being cultured. Samples were stained and sorted in pairs, with one healthy donor and one patient per experiment, so that batch effects were minimized. Inclusive of the bounding cysteine and phenylalanine, the CDR3 is 17 residues long. Here the CDR3 DNA is all that survives: 51 bases in frame from base 1. The junction carries 25 bases between V and J, which are trimmed by 5 bases and 5 bases respectively. For CDR1 and CDR2, the germline V gene lists KGHSH and LQKENI.

The entire isolated RNA was reverse transcribed using the High Capacity cDNA Reverse Transcription Kit, and thus expressed TCRB transcripts were sequenced. Deep immunoSEQ sequencing was performed on naive, central memory and regulatory T cell samples, with an average of roughly 3.5 million total reads per sample. Sorted cells were lysed in RLT buffer, and RNA was extracted using DNase-treated RNeasy Micro or Mini kits according to cell number. To prevent cross-contamination, each cell subset was processed individually, whereas patient and healthy donor samples were processed jointly. TCRB sequences were amplified from cDNA with the immunoSEQ multiplex PCR, producing 87-bp fragments spanning the CDR3 region. Amplicons were sequenced on the Illumina HiSeq platform. Regarding the original processing steps: PCR bias was computationally corrected using synthetic template baselines, reads within Hamming distance 2 were collapsed, and singletons that could not be merged were discarded. Reads were aligned to IMGT to assign V, D and J genes, CDR3 length, and insertions or deletions at six rearrangement sites. Within each subset, clonotype counts were normalized to sorted cell number, after which true diversity and Gini coefficients were computed with the tcR R package. Repertoire sharing was quantified using the overlap coefficient calculated on TCRB nucleotide sequences. The immuneACCESS repertoire file appears here via TCRdb, limited to in-frame rearrangements. These files lack a portion of the clones; in checked studies, under half of the deficit traces to unresolved V genes, and the cause of the others is not known. That table furnishes V, J and clone size, whereas the DNA furnished D and trimming. A total of 55,000 to 85,000 clones appear in this sample, almost 50% of them only once. The ten largest account for around 0.7% of the sample.

A word on this clone: The antigen it binds to is not known. Base-call qualities are not available, and no considerably larger clone is one nucleotide away.

The sample was central memory CD4+ T cells from blood. The receptor's source is a man aged 30-40 years with type 1 diabetes. The rearranged segments are TRBV18 and TRBJ2-7; possibly the D gene is TRBD1, per 5 matching bases. The DNA sequence is TGTGCCAGCTCATTACTACCCCCCCAGGGCGGTGGCGACGAGCAGTACTTC. Its coded protein is CASSLLPPQGGGDEQYF. With the rest looked up from the reference TRBV18 and TRBJ2-7 genes rather than sequenced, the full variable domain is NAGVMQNPRHLVRRRGQEARLRCSPMKGHSHVYWYRQLPEEGLKFMVYLQKENIIDESGMPKERFSAEFPKEGPSILRIQQVVRGDSAAYFCASSLLPPQGGGDEQYFGPGTRLTVT.